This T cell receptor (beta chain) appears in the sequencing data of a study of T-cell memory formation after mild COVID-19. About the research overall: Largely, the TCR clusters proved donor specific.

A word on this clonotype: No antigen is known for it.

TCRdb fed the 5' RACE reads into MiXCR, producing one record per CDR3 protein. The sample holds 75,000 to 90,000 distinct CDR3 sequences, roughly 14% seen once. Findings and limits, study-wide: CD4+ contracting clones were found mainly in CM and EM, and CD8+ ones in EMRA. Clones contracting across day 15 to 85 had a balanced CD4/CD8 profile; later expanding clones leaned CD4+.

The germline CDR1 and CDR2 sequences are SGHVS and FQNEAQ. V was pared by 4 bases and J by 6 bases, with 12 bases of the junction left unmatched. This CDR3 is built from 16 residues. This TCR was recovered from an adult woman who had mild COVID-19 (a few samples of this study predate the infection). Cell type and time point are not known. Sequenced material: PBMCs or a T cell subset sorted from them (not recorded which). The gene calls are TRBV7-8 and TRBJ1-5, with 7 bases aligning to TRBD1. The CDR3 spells CASSYGQTGQGQPQHF. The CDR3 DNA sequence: TGTGCCAGCAGCTACGGCCAGACAGGGCAAGGTCAGCCCCAGCATTTT.